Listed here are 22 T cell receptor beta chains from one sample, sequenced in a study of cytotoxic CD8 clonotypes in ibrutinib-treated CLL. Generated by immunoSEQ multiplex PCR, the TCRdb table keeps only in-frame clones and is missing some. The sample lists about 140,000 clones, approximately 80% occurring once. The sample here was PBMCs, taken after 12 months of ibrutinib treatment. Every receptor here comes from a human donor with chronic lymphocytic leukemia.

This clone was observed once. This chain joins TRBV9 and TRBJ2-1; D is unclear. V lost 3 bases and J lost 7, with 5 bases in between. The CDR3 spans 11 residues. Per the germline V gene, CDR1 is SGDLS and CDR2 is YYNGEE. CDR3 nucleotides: TGTGCCAGCAGCGCCCGTAATGAGCAGTTCTTC. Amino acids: CASSARNEQFF.

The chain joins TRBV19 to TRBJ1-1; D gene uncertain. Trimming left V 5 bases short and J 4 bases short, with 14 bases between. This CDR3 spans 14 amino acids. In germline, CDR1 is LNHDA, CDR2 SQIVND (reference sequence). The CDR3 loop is CASSSRERSTEAFF. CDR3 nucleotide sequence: TGTGCCAGTAGTTCCCGGGAGAGAAGCACTGAAGCTTTCTTT.

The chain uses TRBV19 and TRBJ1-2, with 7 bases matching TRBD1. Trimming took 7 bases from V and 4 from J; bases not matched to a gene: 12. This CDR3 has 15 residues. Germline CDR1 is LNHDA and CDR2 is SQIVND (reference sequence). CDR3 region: CASTRGGSTSYGYTF. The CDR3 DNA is TGTGCCAGTACCAGGGGGGGGTCTACTAGCTATGGCTACACCTTC.

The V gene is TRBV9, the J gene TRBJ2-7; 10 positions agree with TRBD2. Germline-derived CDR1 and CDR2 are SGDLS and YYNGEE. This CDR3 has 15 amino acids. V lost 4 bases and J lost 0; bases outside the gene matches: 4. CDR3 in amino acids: CASSLTSGDSYEQYF. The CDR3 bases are TGTGCCAGCAGCCTAACTAGCGGGGACTCCTACGAGCAGTACTTC.

Here the CDR3 DNA reads TGTGCCAGCAGTGAATGGGGGACTGAAGCTTTCTTT. Translating gives CASSEWGTEAFF. The chain joins TRBV25-1 to TRBJ1-1; D perhaps matches TRBD1 (5 bases). Germline V gene sequence: CDR1 MGHDK, CDR2 SYGVNS. V lost 1 base and J 5 bases, leaving 5 bases between the germline ends. CDR3 length equals 12 residues.

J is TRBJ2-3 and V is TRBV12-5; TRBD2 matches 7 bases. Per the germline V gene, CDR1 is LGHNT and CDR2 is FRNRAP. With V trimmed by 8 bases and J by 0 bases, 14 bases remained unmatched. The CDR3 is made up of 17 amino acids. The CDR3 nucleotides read TGTGCTAGTTCACCCCGCGGGGGTTCAATCAGCACAGATACGCAGTATTTT. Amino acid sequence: CASSPRGGSISTDTQYF.

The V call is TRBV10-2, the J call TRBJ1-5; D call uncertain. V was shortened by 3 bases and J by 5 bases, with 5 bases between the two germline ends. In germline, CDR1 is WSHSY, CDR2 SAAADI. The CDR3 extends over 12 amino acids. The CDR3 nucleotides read TGCGCCAGCAGTGATGGTCATCAGCCCCAGCATTTT. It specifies CASSDGHQPQHF.

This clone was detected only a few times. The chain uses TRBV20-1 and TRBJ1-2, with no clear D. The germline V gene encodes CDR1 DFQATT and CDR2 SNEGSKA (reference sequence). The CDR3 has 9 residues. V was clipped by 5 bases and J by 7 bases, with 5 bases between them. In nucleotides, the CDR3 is TGCAGTGCTCCCACTGGCTACACCTTC. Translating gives CSAPTGYTF.

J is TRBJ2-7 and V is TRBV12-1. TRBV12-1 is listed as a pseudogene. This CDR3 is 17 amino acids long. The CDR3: CASIGVARDPHCYEQYF. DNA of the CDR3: TGTGCCAGCATAGGCGTGGCGAGAGATCCCCACTGCTACGAGCAGTACTTC.

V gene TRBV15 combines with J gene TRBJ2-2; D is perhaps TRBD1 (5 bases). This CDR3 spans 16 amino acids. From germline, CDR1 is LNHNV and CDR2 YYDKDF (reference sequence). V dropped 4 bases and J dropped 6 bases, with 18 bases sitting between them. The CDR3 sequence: CATSTGQLPRAGELFF. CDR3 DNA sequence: TGTGCCACCAGCACTGGACAACTCCCTAGGGCCGGGGAGCTGTTTTTT.

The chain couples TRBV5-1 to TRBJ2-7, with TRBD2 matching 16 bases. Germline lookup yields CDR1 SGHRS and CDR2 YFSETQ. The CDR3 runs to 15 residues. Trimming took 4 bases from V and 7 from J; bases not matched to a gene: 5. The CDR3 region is CASSGTSGGVEEQYF. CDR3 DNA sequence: TGCGCCAGCAGCGGGACTAGCGGGGGGGTCGAAGAGCAGTACTTC.

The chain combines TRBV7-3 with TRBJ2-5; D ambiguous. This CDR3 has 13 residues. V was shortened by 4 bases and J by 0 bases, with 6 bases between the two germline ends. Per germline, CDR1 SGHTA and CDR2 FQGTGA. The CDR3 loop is CASSSDNQETQYF. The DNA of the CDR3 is TGTGCCAGCAGCTCAGACAACCAAGAGACCCAGTACTTC.

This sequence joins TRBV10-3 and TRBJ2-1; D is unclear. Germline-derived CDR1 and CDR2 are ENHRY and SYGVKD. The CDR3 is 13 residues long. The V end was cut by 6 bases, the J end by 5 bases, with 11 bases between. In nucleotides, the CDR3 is TGTGCCATCAGATCCCTAGACAACAATGAGCAGTTCTTC. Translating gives CAIRSLDNNEQFF.

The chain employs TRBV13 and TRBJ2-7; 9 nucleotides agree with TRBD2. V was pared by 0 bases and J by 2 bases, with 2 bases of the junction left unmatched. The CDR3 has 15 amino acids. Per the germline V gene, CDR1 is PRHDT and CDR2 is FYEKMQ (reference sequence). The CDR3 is CASSLGLAGTYEQYF. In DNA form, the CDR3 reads TGTGCCAGCAGCTTAGGACTAGCGGGTACCTACGAGCAGTACTTC.

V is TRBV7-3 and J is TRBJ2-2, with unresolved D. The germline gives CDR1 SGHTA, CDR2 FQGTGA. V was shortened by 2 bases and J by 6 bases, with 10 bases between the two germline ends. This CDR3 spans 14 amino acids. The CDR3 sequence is CASSLGPSAGELFF. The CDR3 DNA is TGTGCCAGCAGCTTAGGGCCCAGCGCCGGGGAGCTGTTTTTT.

The CDR3 reads CASSRQGNQPQHF. Written as DNA, the CDR3 is TGTGCCAGCAGCCGACAGGGTAATCAGCCCCAGCATTTT. The gene calls are TRBV7-8 and TRBJ1-5, with TRBD1 matching over 7 bases. The CDR3 length is 13 residues. The V gene's germline CDR1 is SGHVS and CDR2 FQNEAQ. V shed 5 bases, J shed 4 bases, and the junction held 2 bases outside the gene matches.

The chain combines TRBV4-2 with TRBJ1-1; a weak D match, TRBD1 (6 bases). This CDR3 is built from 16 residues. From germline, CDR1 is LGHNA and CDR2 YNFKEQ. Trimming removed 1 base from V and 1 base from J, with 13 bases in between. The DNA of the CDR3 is TGTGCCAGCAGCCAAGGGCCGTGGACAGAGAACACTGAAGCTTTCTTT. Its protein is CASSQGPWTENTEAFF.

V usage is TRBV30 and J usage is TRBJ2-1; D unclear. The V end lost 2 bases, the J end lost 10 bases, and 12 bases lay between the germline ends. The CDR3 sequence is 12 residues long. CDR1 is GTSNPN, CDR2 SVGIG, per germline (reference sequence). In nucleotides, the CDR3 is TGTGCCTGGAGTTTTTTTGGGGTCGAGCAGTTCTTC. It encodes CAWSFFGVEQFF.

CDR3 coding DNA: TGTGCCAGCAGCCCTACAGGGGTTGGGTCCTACGAGCAGTACTTC. Translating gives CASSPTGVGSYEQYF. The chain has TRBV27 and TRBJ2-7; 7 nucleotides line up with TRBD1. V shed 6 bases and J 1 base; nucleotides not matched to a gene: 9. CDR1 is MNHEY, CDR2 SMNVEV, per germline (reference sequence). There are 15 residues in the CDR3.

The CDR3 is CASSELDSTDTQYF. The CDR3 nucleotides are TGTGCCAGCAGTGAACTGGATAGCACAGATACGCAGTATTTT. V gene TRBV2 combines with J gene TRBJ2-3; D not resolved. The V end was cut by 2 bases, the J end by 0 bases, with 6 bases between. The germline V gene has CDR1 SNHLY and CDR2 FYNNEI. The CDR3 consists of 14 residues.

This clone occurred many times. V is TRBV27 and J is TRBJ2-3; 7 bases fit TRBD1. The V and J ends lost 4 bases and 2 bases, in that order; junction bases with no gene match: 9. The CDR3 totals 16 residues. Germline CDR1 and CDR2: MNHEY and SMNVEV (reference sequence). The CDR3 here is CASSSAYRGTTDTQYF. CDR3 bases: TGTGCCAGCAGTTCAGCCTACAGGGGAACCACAGATACGCAGTATTTT.

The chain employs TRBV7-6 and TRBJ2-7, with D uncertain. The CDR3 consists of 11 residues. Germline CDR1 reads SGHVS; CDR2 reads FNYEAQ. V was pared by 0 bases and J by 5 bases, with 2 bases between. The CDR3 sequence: CASSLADEQYF. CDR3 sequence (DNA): TGTGCCAGCAGCTTAGCAGACGAGCAGTACTTC.